This T cell receptor (beta chain) was captured by sequencing in a study of lymphopenia after photon versus proton radiotherapy. Overall study findings and caveats: A bigger post-nadir fall in TCR diversity correlated inversely with survival time in deceased patients. After the lymphocyte nadir, photon-treated repertoires showed oligoclonal expansion, especially of CD8+ Temra cells.

Data came from immunoSEQ multiplex PCR; TCRdb stores just in-frame clones and leaves some out. Of more than 45,000 clones in the sample, approximately 92% were seen once. V was clipped by 6 bases and J by 1 base; unmatched bases: 3. Germline loops: CDR1 MNHEY, CDR2 SVGAGI. The CDR3 covers 14 residues. This clone was recorded only once. Its antigen remains unidentified. The chain has TRBV6-5 and TRBJ2-7, with 10 bases lining up with TRBD2. This receptor was taken from a woman aged 40 to 50 with cholangiocarcinoma. The sequencing used peripheral blood, collected from a patient treated with photon-based radiotherapy. In DNA, the CDR3 is TGTGCCAGCAGCGGGACTAGCGCGTCCTACGAGCAGTACTTC. Amino acids: CASSGTSASYEQYF.